This T cell receptor (beta chain) was obtained from a study of blood T cell repertoires in COVID-19. The CDR3 runs 15 residues. The germline gives CDR1 MNHNY, CDR2 SVGAGI (reference sequence). J was trimmed by 1 base and V by 1 base; bases with no gene match: 3. Sequenced by immunoSEQ multiplex PCR; TCRdb stores in-frame clones only, minus some. The sample consists of about 74,000 clones, roughly 86% of them appearing once. The TCR sequence derives from a man between 65 and 85 years old with acute or convalescent COVID-19. Specimen: peripheral blood. The chain uses TRBV6-6 and TRBJ2-7, with 8 bases identical to TRBD1. DNA for the CDR3: TGTGCCAGCAGTTACTTGGGACAGGATTCCTACGAGCAGTACTTC. Translation: CASSYLGQDSYEQYF.